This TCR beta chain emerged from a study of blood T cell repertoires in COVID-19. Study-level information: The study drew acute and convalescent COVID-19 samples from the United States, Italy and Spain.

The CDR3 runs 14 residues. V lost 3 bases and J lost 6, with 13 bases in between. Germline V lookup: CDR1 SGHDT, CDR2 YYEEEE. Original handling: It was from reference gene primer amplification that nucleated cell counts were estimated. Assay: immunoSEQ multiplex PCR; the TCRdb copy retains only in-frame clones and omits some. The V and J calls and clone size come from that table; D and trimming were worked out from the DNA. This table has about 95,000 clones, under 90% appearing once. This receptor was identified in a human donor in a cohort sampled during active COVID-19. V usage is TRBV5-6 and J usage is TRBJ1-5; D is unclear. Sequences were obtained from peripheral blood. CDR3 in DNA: TGTGCCAGCAGCTCCGGGCTGGCGGGTCAGCCCCAGCATTTT. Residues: CASSSGLAGQPQHF.